These T cell receptor beta chains were read from a single sample in a study of control samples from healthy donors and cancer patients. Assay used: immunoSEQ multiplex PCR; TCRdb lists only in-frame clones, some missing. The data show 150,000 to 200,000 clones, nearly 90% seen once. The sequencing input was blood. The receptors derive from a woman in her forties or fifties in good health. Both conserved end residues are part of each CDR3. A D gene is named only where the DNA matches it firmly. Clone sizes are given selectively: once, few, many, or a class where the clone is expanded.

j_gene: TRBJ1-3
abundance: NA
d_gene: TRBD1
v_gene: TRBV10-3
CDR3aa: CAISENRGENTIYF
CDR3nt: TGTGCCATCAGTGAGAACAGGGGGGAAAACACCATATATTTT

j_gene: TRBJ2-1
abundance: NA
d_gene: NA
v_gene: TRBV5-1
CDR3aa: CASSWGGGPTKYNEQFF
CDR3nt: TGCGCCAGCAGCTGGGGGGGCGGACCGACGAAATACAATGAGCAGTTCTTC

j_gene: TRBJ1-2
abundance: NA
d_gene: NA
v_gene: TRBV3-1/TRBV3-2
CDR3aa: CASSQEPRSYGYTF
CDR3nt: TGTGCCAGCAGCCAAGAACCAAGGAGCTATGGCTACACCTTC

j_gene: TRBJ2-3
abundance: NA
d_gene: TRBD2
v_gene: TRBV9
CDR3aa: CASSAYPSSGGTDTQYF
CDR3nt: TGTGCCAGCAGCGCTTATCCCTCTAGCGGGGGCACAGATACGCAGTATTTT

j_gene: TRBJ1-1
abundance: NA
d_gene: NA
v_gene: TRBV2
CDR3aa: CASSESPVNTEAFF
CDR3nt: TGTGCCAGCAGTGAATCGCCTGTGAACACTGAAGCTTTCTTT

j_gene: TRBJ2-3
abundance: NA
d_gene: NA
v_gene: TRBV6-5
CDR3aa: CASSSTLVPQYF
CDR3nt: TGTGCCAGCAGTTCAACCCTGGTGCCGCAGTATTTT

j_gene: TRBJ1-3
abundance: NA
d_gene: NA
v_gene: TRBV9
CDR3aa: CASSRIGTGNTIYF
CDR3nt: TGTGCCAGCAGCCGTATTGGGACTGGAAACACCATATATTTT

j_gene: TRBJ1-1
abundance: NA
d_gene: NA
v_gene: TRBV6-5
CDR3aa: CASSSPGVVTEAFF
CDR3nt: TGTGCCAGCAGTTCACCAGGGGTGGTCACTGAAGCTTTCTTT

j_gene: TRBJ1-2
abundance: NA
d_gene: TRBD1
v_gene: TRBV19
CDR3aa: CASLDRGSSGYGYTF
CDR3nt: TGTGCCAGCTTGGACAGGGGATCCTCGGGCTATGGCTACACCTTC

j_gene: TRBJ2-1
abundance: NA
d_gene: NA
v_gene: TRBV5-5
CDR3aa: CASSLAGRSSYNEQFF
CDR3nt: TGTGCCAGCAGCTTGGCGGGGCGGAGCTCCTACAATGAGCAGTTCTTC

j_gene: TRBJ2-1
abundance: NA
d_gene: TRBD2
v_gene: TRBV27
CDR3aa: CASSFFVAGEQFF
CDR3nt: TGTGCCAGCAGTTTCTTTGTAGCGGGCGAGCAGTTCTTC

j_gene: TRBJ2-3
abundance: NA
d_gene: TRBD2
v_gene: TRBV7-2
CDR3aa: CASSRDSGSRDTQYF
CDR3nt: TGTGCCAGCAGTCGAGATAGCGGGAGTCGGGATACGCAGTATTTT

j_gene: TRBJ2-1
abundance: NA
d_gene: TRBD2
v_gene: TRBV5-1
CDR3aa: CASGRGGTSGIDEQFF
CDR3nt: TGCGCCAGCGGGAGGGGAGGGACTAGCGGGATCGATGAGCAGTTCTTC

j_gene: TRBJ1-4
abundance: NA
d_gene: TRBD1
v_gene: TRBV7-9
CDR3aa: CASSNMGQGGEKLFF
CDR3nt: TGTGCCAGCAGCAATATGGGACAGGGGGGCGAAAAACTGTTTTTT

j_gene: TRBJ1-1
abundance: few
d_gene: NA
v_gene: TRBV2
CDR3aa: CASSDLQERTEAFF
CDR3nt: TGTGCCAGCAGTGACCTACAGGAGCGCACTGAAGCTTTCTTT

j_gene: TRBJ2-5
abundance: NA
d_gene: NA
v_gene: TRBV9
CDR3aa: CASSVDAGGMGETQYF
CDR3nt: TGTGCCAGCAGCGTAGACGCCGGCGGGATGGGGGAGACCCAGTACTTC

j_gene: TRBJ2-5
abundance: NA
d_gene: NA
v_gene: TRBV4-2
CDR3aa: CASSQDPTEETQYF
CDR3nt: TGTGCCAGCAGCCAAGATCCGACCGAGGAGACCCAGTACTTC

j_gene: TRBJ2-2
abundance: NA
d_gene: NA
v_gene: TRBV28
CDR3aa: CASSLRTGELFF
CDR3nt: TGTGCCAGCAGTTTACGAACCGGGGAGCTGTTTTTT

j_gene: TRBJ1-4
abundance: NA
d_gene: NA
v_gene: TRBV7-3
CDR3aa: CASSLTRGSRINEKLFF
CDR3nt: TGTGCCAGCAGCTTAACGCGGGGAAGCCGTATTAATGAAAAACTGTTTTTT

j_gene: TRBJ2-3
abundance: NA
d_gene: NA
v_gene: TRBV4-2
CDR3aa: CASSQPPADTQYF
CDR3nt: TGTGCCAGCAGCCAACCCCCGGCCGATACGCAGTATTTT

j_gene: TRBJ2-1
abundance: NA
d_gene: TRBD2
v_gene: TRBV23-1
CDR3aa: CASSLGTSGGSSYNEQFF
CDR3nt: TGCGCCAGCAGTCTTGGGACTAGCGGGGGTAGCTCCTACAATGAGCAGTTCTTC

j_gene: TRBJ1-2
abundance: NA
d_gene: TRBD1
v_gene: TRBV4-2
CDR3aa: CASSSGTGSDYGYTF
CDR3nt: TGTGCCAGTTCCTCGGGGACAGGGAGCGACTATGGCTACACCTTC

j_gene: TRBJ2-3
abundance: once
d_gene: NA
v_gene: TRBV28
CDR3aa: CASSKRQGGADTQYF
CDR3nt: TGTGCCAGCAGCAAACGTCAGGGGGGGGCGGATACGCAGTATTTT